Here is one T cell receptor beta chain with its context. This table comes from immunoSEQ multiplex PCR, and its TCRdb copy is limited to in-frame clones, with some not included. The sample yields about 190,000 clones, about four fifths seen once. The data were taken from a study of blood T cell repertoires in COVID-19. Study-level background: PBMCs, B-cell-depleted T cells, or T cells provided the cDNA or gDNA that made up the material.

The CDR3 covers 14 residues. CDR1 and CDR2 (germline): MGHRA, YSYEKL. Trimming at V came to 2 bases and at J to 2 bases, leaving 3 bases not matched to a gene. The V call is TRBV4-1, the J call TRBJ2-7; the match to TRBD1 covers 7 bases. Specimen: PBMCs or T cells enriched from blood (not recorded which). The receptor comes from a woman between 25 and 40 years old who had been exposed to COVID-19. CDR3 sequence reads: CASSQWDRPYEQYF. CDR3 bases: TGCGCCAGCAGCCAATGGGACAGACCCTACGAGCAGTACTTC.